This entry features one T cell receptor (beta chain) sequence. It has no known antigen specificity. Base qualities are missing; no much larger clone stands one base away. The donors were included in the validation cohort of 90 to 150 subjects, a group kept apart from the approximately 690-subject first cohort. Trimmed from V: 0 bases; trimmed from J: 5 bases; junction bases lacking a gene match: 7. As encoded in the germline V gene, CDR1 is SGHRS while CDR2 is YFSETQ. Its CDR3 holds 15 amino acids, cysteine through phenylalanine. Only the CDR3 portion is preserved as DNA: 45 bases, with reading frame beginning at the first base. Preparation of the library involved the immunoSEQ multiplex PCR assay. In the paper's pipeline: To diagnose cytomegalovirus status from the catalog of TCR beta chain sequences, a statistical classification framework was built. TCRdb re-hosts the immuneACCESS table, in-frame sequences only. Its copies lack some clones; in the studies checked, an unresolved V gene accounts for under half of them, and the cause for the rest is not known. V and J calls and clone size are copied from that table; D and trimming were computed from the DNA. The table for this sample lists 150,000 to 200,000 clones; over 80% of them were counted only once. The top ten clones comprise approximately 2.3% of the sample.

These data belong to a study of cytomegalovirus exposure and HLA in healthy donors (dated by TCRdb to 2016 to 2017). As for the study more broadly: According to a later analysis, the approximately 120 validation repertoires were produced on the same platform as the approximately 610 repertoires of the first cohort. The study was designed to test whether signatures of past pathogen exposure could be identified by cataloging public T cell receptors. Along with the approximately 700-subject first cohort, a separate validation cohort of 120 different subjects was used. High-throughput TCR immunosequencing, statistical association of individual TCRs with disease status, and machine learning were combined to predict cytomegalovirus infection status.

The study at large found these results: A later analysis had no HLA typing for the validation cohort, so co-occurrence there was scored across all 110 or so repertoires. Cytomegalovirus status was reported to be diagnosed by the classifier with high specificity and sensitivity in both the original and validation cohorts. Three of the identified cytomegalovirus-associated TCR beta chains were confirmed in vitro to be specific for cytomegalovirus antigens. Most TCR sequences were observed very rarely across donors, whereas some public TCRs were present in many individuals. In a later analysis, TCRs clustered in the first cohort were found to also tend to co-occur in the 130 or so validation repertoires, with approximately 95% of cluster scores above 0. The authors suggested that the approach could potentially be generalized to other disease states and immunological phenotypes. A total of fewer than 200 TCR beta chains were listed by the study as associated with cytomegalovirus.

The clonotype comes from a man aged 30 to 39 in good health and CMV-seropositive. Specimen: PBMCs. Recombination joined TRBV5-1 with TRBJ2-5, and 7 junction bases match TRBD1. The CDR3 region: CASSLADRARETQYF. At the DNA level, the sequence is TGCGCCAGCAGCTTGGCCGACAGGGCTCGGGAGACCCAGTACTTC.